This TCR beta chain was retrieved from a study of blood T cells in healthy people across ages. Study results and limitations: Compared with aged donors, long-lived donors showed fewer expanded clones, suggesting selection.

Trimming removed 3 bases at V and 0 bases at J, with 11 bases between. Germline V gives CDR1 MGHDK, CDR2 SYGVNS. The CDR3 runs 15 residues. Using a J-beta primer mix together with a sample-barcoded 5' primer, a second PCR was run for roughly 6 to 12 cycles. Per-sample output comprised a minimum of 2.5 million paired-end reads containing CDR3. TCRdb ran MiXCR on the 5' RACE reads and lists one entry per CDR3 protein. In the table there are around 1,500,000 distinct CDR3 sequences, around two fifths of which are singletons. Concerning this clonotype: Antigen unknown.

Each sample yielded at least 5 micrograms of PBMC total RNA. This TCR came from a woman aged 18-29 years in good health. Material for sequencing was blood. This chain connects TRBV25-1 to TRBJ2-5; D is ambiguous. The CDR3 DNA sequence: TGTGCCAGCAGTGACCAAACTTCTTACCAAGAGACCCAGTACTTC. Encoded protein: CASSDQTSYQETQYF.